This record covers a single T cell receptor beta chain. This CDR3 region has 14 residues. CDR1 LGHDT and CDR2 YNNKEL come from the germline V gene (reference sequence). V was shortened by 0 bases and J by 11 bases, with 16 bases between the two germline ends. This sample was included in a study of control samples from healthy donors and cancer patients. Measured with immunoSEQ multiplex PCR; TCRdb has only the in-frame clones, and not every one. The table includes around 140,000 clones, 93% detected once. The sample comprised blood. The sequence derives from a man younger than 35 in good health. V is TRBV3-1 (or the pseudogene TRBV3-2) and J is TRBJ1-1; no firm D call. The CDR3 loop is CASSQDYRPSLAFF. CDR3 bases: TGTGCCAGCAGCCAAGATTATCGACCTTCGCTCGCTTTCTTT.